This T cell receptor beta chain was sequenced in a study of T cell responses to AZD1222 COVID-19 vaccine. Study context: The study pooled second doses at about 4 or about 12 weeks.

The CDR3 extends over 16 amino acids. Germline loops: CDR1 WSHSY, CDR2 SAAADI. The germline V and J ends were trimmed by 2 bases and 1 base, with 15 bases remaining between them. The method was immunoSEQ multiplex PCR; TCRdb's version includes in-frame clones alone and lacks a portion of them. The sample records approximately 140,000 clones, 85% to 95% being singletons. Study conclusions and caveats: Sampled repertoires all dated from after the peak T cell response. Spike-wide coverage was observed for vaccine-associated CD4 TCRs, with dominant responses at 160-218 and 743-854. Only a handful of AZD1222 recipients were seropositive at baseline.

Of note for this clone: What it binds is not known. The sample contains more than one DNA sequence encoding this CDR3.

The source is an adult in good health. The chain combines TRBV10-2 with TRBJ2-7; D unresolved. Sequenced here: peripheral blood, sampled on day 0 of AZD1222 vaccination. As DNA, the CDR3 is TGCGCCAGCAGTGAGGTGGGCCCAGTTGCGTCCTACGAGCAGTACTTC. This gives the protein CASSEVGPVASYEQYF.